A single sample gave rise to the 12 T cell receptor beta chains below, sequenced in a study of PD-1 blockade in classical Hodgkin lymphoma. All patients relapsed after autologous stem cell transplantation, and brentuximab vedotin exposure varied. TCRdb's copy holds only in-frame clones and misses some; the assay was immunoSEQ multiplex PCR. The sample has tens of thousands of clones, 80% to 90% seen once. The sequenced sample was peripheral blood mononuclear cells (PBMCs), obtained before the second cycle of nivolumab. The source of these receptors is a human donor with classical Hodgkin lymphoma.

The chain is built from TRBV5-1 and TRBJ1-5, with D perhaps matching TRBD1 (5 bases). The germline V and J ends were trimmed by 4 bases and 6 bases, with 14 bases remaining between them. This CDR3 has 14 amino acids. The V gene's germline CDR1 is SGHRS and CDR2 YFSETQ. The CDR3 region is CASSPGTAGQPQHF. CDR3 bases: TGCGCCAGCAGCCCCGGGACTGCAGGTCAGCCCCAGCATTTT.

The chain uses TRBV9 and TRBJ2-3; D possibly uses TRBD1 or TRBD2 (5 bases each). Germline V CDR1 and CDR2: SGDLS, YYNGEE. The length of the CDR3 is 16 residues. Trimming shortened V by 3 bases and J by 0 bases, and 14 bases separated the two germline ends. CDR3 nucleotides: TGTGCCAGCAGCGGGGGGAGACAAACTAGCACAGATACGCAGTATTTT. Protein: CASSGGRQTSTDTQYF.

In nucleotides, the CDR3 is TGTGCCAGCAGCAGGGGCAATCAGCCCCAGCATTTT. Protein product: CASSRGNQPQHF. The J gene is TRBJ1-5, the V gene TRBV28; tentative D call: TRBD1 (5 bases). Germline V gene data show CDR1 as MDHEN and CDR2 as SYDVKM. V dropped 6 bases and J dropped 2 bases, with 5 bases sitting between them. The CDR3 covers 12 residues.

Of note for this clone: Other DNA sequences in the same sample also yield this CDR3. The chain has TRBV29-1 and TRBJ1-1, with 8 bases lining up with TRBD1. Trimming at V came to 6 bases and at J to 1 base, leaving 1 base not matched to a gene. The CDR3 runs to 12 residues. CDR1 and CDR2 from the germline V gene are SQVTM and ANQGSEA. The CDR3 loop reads CSVGQGNTEAFF. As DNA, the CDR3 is TGCAGCGTAGGACAGGGGAACACTGAAGCTTTCTTT.

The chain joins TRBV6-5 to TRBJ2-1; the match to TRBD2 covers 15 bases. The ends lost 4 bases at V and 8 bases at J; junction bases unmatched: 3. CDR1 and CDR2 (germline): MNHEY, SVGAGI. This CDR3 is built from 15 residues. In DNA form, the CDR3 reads TGTGCCAGCAGTTGGACTAGCGGGGGGGGCGATGAGCAGTTCTTC. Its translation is CASSWTSGGGDEQFF.

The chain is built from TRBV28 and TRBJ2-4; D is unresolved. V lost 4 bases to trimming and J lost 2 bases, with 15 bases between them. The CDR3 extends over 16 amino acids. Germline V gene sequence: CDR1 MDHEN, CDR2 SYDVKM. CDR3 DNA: TGTGCCAGCAGTTACCCCACTGGCGTACCCAAAAACATTCAGTACTTC. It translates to CASSYPTGVPKNIQYF.

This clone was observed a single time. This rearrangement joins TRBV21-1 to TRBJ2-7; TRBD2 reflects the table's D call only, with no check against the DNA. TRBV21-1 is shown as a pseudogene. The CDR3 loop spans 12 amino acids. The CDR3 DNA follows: TGTGCCAGCAGCAAGGGGGGCTACGAGCAGTACTTC. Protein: CASSKGGYEQYF.

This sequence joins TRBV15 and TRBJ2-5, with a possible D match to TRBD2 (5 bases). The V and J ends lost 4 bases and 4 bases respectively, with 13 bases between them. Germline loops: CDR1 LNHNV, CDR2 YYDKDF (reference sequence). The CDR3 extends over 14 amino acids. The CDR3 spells CATSIGMGIETQYF. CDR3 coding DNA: TGTGCCACCAGCATCGGGATGGGGATAGAGACCCAGTACTTC.

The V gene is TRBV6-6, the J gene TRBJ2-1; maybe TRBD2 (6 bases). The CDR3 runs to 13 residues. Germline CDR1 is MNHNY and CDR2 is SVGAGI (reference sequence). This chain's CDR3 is CAGGQGSYNEQFF. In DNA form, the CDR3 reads TGTGCAGGAGGGCAGGGCTCCTACAATGAGCAGTTCTTC.

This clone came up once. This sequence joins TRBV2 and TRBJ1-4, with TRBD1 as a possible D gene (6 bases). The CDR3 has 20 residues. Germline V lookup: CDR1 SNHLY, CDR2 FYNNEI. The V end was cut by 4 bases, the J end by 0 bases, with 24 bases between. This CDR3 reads CASSVDLGRTVPSTNEKLFF. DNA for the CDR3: TGTGCCAGCAGTGTCGATCTAGGGAGGACAGTACCTTCAACTAATGAAAAACTGTTTTTT.

Written as DNA, the CDR3 is TGTGCCAGCAGTTACGGGGCAGGAGGTGTGAACACTGAAGCTTTCTTT. This encodes CASSYGAGGVNTEAFF. The rearrangement joins TRBV6-5 to TRBJ1-1; tentative D call: TRBD1 (5 bases). Trimming removed 2 bases at V and 0 bases at J, with 13 bases between. Germline CDR1 reads MNHEY; CDR2 reads SVGAGI. The CDR3 is 16 residues long.

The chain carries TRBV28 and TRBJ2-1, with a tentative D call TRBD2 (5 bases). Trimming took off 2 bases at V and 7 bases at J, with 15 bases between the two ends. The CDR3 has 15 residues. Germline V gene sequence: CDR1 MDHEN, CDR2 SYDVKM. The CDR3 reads CASSLILLAVNEQFF. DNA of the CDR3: TGTGCCAGCAGTTTAATATTGCTAGCTGTAAATGAGCAGTTCTTC. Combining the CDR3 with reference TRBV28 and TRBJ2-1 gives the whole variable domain DVKVTQSSRYLVKRTGEKVFLECVQDMDHENMFWYRQDPGLGLRLIYFSYDVKMKEKGDIPEGYSVSREKKERFSLILESASTNQTSMYLCASSLILLAVNEQFFGPGTRLTVL.